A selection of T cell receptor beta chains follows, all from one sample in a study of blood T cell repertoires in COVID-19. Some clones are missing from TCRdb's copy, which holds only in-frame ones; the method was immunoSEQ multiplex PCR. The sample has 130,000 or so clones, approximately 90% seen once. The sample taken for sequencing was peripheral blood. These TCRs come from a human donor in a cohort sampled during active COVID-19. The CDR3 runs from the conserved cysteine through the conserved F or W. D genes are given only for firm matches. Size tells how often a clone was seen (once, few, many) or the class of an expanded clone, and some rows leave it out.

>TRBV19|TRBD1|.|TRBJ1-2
TGTGCCAGTAGTCCCCCGGGACAGGGTGGCAATGGCTACACCTTC
CASSPPGQGGNGYTF
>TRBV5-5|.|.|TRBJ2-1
TGTGCCAGCAGCCCCGGACTTTACAATGAGCAGTTCTTC
CASSPGLYNEQFF
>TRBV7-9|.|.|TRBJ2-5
TGTGCCAGCAGCTTTGGACCTTCGGGGGAGACCCAGTACTTC
CASSFGPSGETQYF
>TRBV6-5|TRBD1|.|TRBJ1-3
TGTGCCAGCATCCGGGACAGGAAGGGGAACACCATATATTTT
CASIRDRKGNTIYF
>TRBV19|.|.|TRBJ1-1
TGTGCCAGTAGTACTCCCCCCTCCCGGGGCAGGGGGAACACTGAAGCTTTCTTT
CASSTPPSRGRGNTEAFF
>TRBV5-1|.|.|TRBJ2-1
TGCGCCAGCAGCTTCCGCCGGACAGTCTCCTACAATGAGCAGTTCTTC
CASSFRRTVSYNEQFF
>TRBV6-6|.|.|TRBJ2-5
TGTGCCAGCAGTCCCGGGCAGGGGATGCCCCAAGAGACCCAGTACTTC
CASSPGQGMPQETQYF
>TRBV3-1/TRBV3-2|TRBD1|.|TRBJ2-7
TGTGCCAGCAAACAGAGGCAGGGGGCAGGCGAGCAGTACTTC
CASKQRQGAGEQYF
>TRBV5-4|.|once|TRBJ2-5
TGTGCCAGCAGCTTGGTGGGGAGGGGGGGAGTCCAAGAGACCCAGTACTTC
CASSLVGRGGVQETQYF
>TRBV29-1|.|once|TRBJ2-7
TGCAGCGTTGGCGGCAGGGCTCGCTACGAGCAGTACTTC
CSVGGRARYEQYF
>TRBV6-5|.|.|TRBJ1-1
TGTGCCAGCCCCAGGCCGATGAACACTGAAGCTTTCTTT
CASPRPMNTEAFF
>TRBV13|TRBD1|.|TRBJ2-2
TGTGCCAGCAGCTTCCCAGGACAGGGGGCTACCCCAACCGGGGAGCTGTTTTTT
CASSFPGQGATPTGELFF
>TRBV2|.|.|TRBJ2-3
TGTGCCAGCAGTGATCGGGCAGATACGCAGTATTTT
CASSDRADTQYF
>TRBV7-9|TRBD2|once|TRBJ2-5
TGTGCCAGCAGCCCCGGGACTAGCGGGGGCTTAGAAGAGACCCAGTACTTC
CASSPGTSGGLEETQYF
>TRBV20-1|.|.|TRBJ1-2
TGCAGTGCTAGGCAGGACATAGGCTACACCTTC
CSARQDIGYTF
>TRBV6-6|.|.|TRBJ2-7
TGTGCCAGCAGTTATACAATACGGAGCTCCTACGAGCAGTACTTC
CASSYTIRSSYEQYF
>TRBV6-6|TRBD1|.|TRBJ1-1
TGTGCCAGCAGTGGGGCGACAGGGAGCACTGAAGCTTTCTTT
CASSGATGSTEAFF
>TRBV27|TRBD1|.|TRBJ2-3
TGTGCCAGCAGTTCAAGACAGGGGGGGGTGAGGGATACGCAGTATTTT
CASSSRQGGVRDTQYF
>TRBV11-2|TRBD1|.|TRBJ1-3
TGTGCCAGCAGCTTGTACAGGGGGCAGGAAAACACCATATATTTT
CASSLYRGQENTIYF
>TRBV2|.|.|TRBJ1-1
TGTGCCAGCAGGTGGCCGAACACTGAAGCTTTCTTT
CASRWPNTEAFF
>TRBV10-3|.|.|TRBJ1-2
TGTGCCATCCCCGGGGAGGGGGAAAACTATGGCTACACCTTC
CAIPGEGENYGYTF
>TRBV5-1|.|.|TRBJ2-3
TGCGCCAGCAGCTTCCGCGCAGATACGCAGTATTTT
CASSFRADTQYF
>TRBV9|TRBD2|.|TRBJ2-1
TGTGCCAGCAGCGCGACTAGCGGGGGGGCGCGGGAGCAGTTCTTC
CASSATSGGAREQFF
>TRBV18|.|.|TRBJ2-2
TGTGCCAGCTCACCCCTGGTTCGAGGGAACACCGGGGAGCTGTTTTTT
CASSPLVRGNTGELFF
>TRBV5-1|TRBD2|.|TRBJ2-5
TGCGCCAGCAGCTTGGTGGGGACTAGCGGGGGCGAGACCCAGTACTTC
CASSLVGTSGGETQYF
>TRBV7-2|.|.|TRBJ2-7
TGTGCCAGCAGCTTAACTGGGAGTTCTGGTAACGAGCAGTACTTC
CASSLTGSSGNEQYF
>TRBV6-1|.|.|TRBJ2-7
TGTGCCAGCAGTGAAAGTAAAAAACGAGGCCTTTCCTACGAGCAGTACTTC
CASSESKKRGLSYEQYF
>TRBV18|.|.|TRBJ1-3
TGTGCCAGCTCAACCACAGGAGACTCTGGAAACACCATATATTTT
CASSTTGDSGNTIYF
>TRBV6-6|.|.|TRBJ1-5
TGTGCCAGCAGTCCGACAGTCGACAATCAGCCCCAGCATTTT
CASSPTVDNQPQHF
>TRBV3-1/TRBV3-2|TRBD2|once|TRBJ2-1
TGTGCCAGCAGCCCAGGACTAGCGGGGTACAATGAGCAGTTCTTC
CASSPGLAGYNEQFF
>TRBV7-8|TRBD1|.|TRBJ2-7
TGTGCCAGCAGCTTAAGGGACAGGGTCTACGAGCAGTACTTC
CASSLRDRVYEQYF
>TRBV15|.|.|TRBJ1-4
TGTGCCACCAGCGAATCCGGGACAAAAACTGAAAAACTGTTTTTT
CATSESGTKTEKLFF
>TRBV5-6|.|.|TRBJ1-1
TGTGCCAGCAGCTTGGGTCCGCGAGCCACTGAAGCTTTCTTT
CASSLGPRATEAFF
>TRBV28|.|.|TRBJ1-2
TGTGCCAGCAGCCCCCGGGGATATGGCTACACCTTC
CASSPRGYGYTF
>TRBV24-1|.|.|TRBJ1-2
TGTGCCACCAGTTCAGGGAACTATGGCTACACCTTC
CATSSGNYGYTF
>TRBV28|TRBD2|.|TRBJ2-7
TGTGCCAGCACGTCGGTGGGGGGGACCCCTCGCGAGCAGTACTTC
CASTSVGGTPREQYF
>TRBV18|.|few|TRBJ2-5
TGTGCCAGCTCACGGGCTAGCAGCCAAGAGACCCAGTACTTC
CASSRASSQETQYF
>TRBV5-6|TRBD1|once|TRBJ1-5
TGTGCCAGCAGCTCGGCTGCGACAGGGAAGAATCAGCCCCAGCATTTT
CASSSAATGKNQPQHF
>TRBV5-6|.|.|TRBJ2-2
TGTGCCAGCTCTTGGACTTACACCGGGGAGCTGTTTTTT
CASSWTYTGELFF
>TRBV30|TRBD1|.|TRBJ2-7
TGTGCCTGGTCGGGACAGGGACTCTACGAGCAGTACTTC
CAWSGQGLYEQYF